This T cell receptor beta chain is drawn from a study of tumour-infiltrating T cells in Burkitt lymphoma. Overall study context: Productive clonality predicted overall and progression-free survival.

The assay was immunoSEQ multiplex PCR, and TCRdb's table has in-frame clones only and misses some. The repertoire has thousands of clones, 81% of them found once; the top ten carry roughly 6.9%. The CDR3 runs 14 residues. V was trimmed by 0 bases and J by 2 bases, leaving 9 bases between them. Germline CDR1 reads SGDLS; CDR2 reads YYNGEE. The sample taken for sequencing was tumor tissue. The V and J genes are TRBV9 and TRBJ2-7; unclear D gene. This receptor was obtained from a human donor with diffuse large B-cell lymphoma. The CDR3 coding sequence is TGTGCCAGCAGCGTAGGCGGCAGCACCTACGAGCAGTACTTC. It specifies CASSVGGSTYEQYF.